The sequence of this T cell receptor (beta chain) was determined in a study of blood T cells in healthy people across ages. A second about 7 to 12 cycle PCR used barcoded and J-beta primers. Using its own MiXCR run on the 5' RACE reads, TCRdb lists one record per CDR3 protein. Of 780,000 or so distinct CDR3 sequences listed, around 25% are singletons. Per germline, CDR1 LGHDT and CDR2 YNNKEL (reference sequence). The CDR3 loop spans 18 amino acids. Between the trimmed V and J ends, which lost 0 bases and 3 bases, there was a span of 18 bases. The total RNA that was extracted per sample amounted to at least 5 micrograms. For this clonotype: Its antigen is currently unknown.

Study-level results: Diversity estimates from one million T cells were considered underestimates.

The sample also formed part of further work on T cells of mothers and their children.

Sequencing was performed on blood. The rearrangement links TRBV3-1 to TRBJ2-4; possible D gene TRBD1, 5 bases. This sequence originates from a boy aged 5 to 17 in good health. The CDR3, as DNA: TGTGCCAGCAGCCAAGATTTTGTAGGGGAATTAAGCAAAAACATTCAGTACTTC. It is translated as CASSQDFVGELSKNIQYF.